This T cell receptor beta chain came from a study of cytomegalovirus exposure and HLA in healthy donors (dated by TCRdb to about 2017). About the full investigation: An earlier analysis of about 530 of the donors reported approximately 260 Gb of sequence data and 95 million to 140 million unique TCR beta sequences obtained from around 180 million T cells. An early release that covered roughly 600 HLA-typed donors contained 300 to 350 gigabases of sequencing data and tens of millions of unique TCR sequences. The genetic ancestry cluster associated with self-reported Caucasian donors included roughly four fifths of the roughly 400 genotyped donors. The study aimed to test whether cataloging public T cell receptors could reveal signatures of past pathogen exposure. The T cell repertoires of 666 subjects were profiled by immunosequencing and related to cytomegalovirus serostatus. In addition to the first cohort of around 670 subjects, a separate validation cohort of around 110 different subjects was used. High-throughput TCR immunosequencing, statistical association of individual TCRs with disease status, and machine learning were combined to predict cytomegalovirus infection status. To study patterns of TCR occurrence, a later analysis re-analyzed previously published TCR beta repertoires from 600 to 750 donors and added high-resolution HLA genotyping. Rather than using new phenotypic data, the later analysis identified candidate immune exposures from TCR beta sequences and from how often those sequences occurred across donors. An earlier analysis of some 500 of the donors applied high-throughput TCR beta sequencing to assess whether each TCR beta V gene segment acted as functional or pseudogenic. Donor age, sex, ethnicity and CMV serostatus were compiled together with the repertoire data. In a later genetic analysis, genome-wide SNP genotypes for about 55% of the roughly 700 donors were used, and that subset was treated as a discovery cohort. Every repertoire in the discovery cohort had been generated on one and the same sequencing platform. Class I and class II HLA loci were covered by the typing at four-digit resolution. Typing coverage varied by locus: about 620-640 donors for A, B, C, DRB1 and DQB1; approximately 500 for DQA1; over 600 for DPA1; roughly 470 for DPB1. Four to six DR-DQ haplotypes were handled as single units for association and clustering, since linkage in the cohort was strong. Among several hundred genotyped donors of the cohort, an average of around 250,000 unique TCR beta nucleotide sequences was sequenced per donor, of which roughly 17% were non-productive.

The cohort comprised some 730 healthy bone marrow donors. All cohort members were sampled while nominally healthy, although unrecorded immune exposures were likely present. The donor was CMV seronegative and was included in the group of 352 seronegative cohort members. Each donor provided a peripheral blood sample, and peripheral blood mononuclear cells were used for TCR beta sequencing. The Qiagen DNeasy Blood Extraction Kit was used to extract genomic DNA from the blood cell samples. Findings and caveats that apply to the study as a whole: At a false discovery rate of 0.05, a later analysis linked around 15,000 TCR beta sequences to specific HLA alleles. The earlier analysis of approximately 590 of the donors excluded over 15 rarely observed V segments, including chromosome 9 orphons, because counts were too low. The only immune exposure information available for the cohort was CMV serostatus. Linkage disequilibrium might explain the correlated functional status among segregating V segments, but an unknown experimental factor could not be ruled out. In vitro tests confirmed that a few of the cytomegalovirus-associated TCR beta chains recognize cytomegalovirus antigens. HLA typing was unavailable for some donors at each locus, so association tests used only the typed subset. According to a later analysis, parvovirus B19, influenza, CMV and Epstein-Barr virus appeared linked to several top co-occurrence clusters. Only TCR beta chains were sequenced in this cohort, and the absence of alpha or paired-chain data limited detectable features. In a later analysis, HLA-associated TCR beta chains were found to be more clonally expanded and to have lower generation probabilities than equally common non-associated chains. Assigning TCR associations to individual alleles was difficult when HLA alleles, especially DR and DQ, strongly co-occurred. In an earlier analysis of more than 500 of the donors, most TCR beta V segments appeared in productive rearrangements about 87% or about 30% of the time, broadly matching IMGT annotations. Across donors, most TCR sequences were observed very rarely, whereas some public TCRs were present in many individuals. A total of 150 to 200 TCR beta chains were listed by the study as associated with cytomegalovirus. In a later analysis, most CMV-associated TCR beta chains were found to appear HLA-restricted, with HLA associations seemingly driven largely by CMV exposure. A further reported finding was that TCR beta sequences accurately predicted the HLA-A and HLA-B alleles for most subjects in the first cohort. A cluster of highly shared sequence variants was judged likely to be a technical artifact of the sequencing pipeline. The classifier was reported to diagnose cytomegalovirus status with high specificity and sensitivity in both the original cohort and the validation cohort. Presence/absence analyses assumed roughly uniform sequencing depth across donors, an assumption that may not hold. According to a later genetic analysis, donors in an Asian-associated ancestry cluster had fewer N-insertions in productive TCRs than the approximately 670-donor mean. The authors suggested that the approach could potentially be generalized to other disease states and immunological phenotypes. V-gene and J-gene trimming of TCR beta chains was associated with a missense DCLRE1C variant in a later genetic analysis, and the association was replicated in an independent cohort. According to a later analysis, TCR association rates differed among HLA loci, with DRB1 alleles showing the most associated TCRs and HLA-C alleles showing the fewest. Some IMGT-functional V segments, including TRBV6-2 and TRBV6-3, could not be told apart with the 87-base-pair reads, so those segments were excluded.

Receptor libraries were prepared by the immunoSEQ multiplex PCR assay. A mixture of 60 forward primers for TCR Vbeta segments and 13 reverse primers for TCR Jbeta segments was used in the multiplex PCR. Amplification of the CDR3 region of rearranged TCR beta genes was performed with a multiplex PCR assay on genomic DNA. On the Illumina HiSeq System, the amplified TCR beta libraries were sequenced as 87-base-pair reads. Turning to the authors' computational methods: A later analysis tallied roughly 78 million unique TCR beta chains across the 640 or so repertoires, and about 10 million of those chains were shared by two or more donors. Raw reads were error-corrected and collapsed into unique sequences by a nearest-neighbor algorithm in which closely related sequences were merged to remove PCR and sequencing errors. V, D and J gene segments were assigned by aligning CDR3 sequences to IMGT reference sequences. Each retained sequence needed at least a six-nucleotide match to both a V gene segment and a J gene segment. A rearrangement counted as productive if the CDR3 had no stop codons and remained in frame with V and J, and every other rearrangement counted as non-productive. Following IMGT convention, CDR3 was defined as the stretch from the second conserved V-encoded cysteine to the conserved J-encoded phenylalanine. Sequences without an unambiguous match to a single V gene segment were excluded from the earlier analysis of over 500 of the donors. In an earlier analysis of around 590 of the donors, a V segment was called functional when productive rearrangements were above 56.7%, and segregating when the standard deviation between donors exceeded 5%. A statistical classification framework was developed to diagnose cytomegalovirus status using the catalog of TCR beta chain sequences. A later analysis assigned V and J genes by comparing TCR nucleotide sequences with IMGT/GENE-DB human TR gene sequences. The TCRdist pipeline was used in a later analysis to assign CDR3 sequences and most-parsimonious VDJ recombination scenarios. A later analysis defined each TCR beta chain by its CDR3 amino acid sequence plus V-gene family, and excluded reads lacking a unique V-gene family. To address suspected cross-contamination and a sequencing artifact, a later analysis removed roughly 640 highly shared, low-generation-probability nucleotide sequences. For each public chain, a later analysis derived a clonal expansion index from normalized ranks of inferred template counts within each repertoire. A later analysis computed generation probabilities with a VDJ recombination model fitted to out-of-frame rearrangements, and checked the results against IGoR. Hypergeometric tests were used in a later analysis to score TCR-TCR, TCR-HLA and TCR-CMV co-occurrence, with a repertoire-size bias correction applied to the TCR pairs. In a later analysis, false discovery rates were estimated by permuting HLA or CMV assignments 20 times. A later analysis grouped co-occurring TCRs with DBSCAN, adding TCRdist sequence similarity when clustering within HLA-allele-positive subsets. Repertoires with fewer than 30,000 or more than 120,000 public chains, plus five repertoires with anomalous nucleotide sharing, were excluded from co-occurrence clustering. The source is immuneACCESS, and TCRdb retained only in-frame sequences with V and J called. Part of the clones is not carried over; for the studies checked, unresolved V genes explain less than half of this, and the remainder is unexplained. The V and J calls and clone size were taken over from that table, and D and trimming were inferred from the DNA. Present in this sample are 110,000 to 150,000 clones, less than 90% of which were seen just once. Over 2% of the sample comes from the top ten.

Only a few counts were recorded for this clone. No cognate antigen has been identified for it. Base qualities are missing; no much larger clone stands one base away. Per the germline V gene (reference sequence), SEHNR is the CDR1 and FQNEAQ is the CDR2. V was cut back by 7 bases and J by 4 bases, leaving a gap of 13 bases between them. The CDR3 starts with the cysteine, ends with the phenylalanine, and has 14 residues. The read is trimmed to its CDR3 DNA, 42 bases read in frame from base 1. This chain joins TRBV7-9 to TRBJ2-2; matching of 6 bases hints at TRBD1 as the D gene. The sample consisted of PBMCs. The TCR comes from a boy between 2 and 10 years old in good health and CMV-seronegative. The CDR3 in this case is CASISGQTTGELFF. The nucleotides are TGTGCCAGCATCTCGGGACAAACCACCGGGGAGCTGTTTTTT.